There are a few counts of the clone carrying this T cell receptor beta chain. Per the original data handling: Nucleated cell counts were estimated from reference gene primer amplification. Here immunoSEQ multiplex PCR was the method, and the copy in TCRdb shows in-frame clones only, minus some. V, J and clone size reflect that table, while D and trimming were determined from the DNA. This table has over 200,000 clones, around 85% appearing once. The study drew participants aged about 18 to 89 years from 20 to 30 US areas. The sample is drawn from a study of blood T cell repertoires in COVID-19. Study-level background: Whether acute or convalescent, the COVID-19 samples came from the United States, Italy and Spain.

V shed 4 bases and J 5 bases; nucleotides not matched to a gene: 12. CDR1 and CDR2 from the germline V gene are ENHRY and SYGVKD. CDR3 length equals 18 residues. The source material was PBMCs or T cells enriched from blood (not recorded which). The clonotype was recovered from a woman aged 50 to 60 who had recovered from COVID-19. This chain connects TRBV10-3 to TRBJ2-5; 14 bases align to TRBD2. The CDR3 is CAISGTSGLAGDGETQYF. The CDR3, as DNA: TGTGCCATCAGTGGAACCTCGGGACTAGCGGGAGATGGGGAGACCCAGTACTTC.